Following are 20 T cell receptor beta chains from one sample sequenced in a study of a mutant IDH1 vaccine in newly diagnosed glioma. Time point meaning: baseline, week 1 (first vaccination visit). Treatment denoted: pre-vaccination baseline after standard-of-care therapy. Sequenced by immunoSEQ multiplex PCR; TCRdb stores in-frame clones only, minus some. The table has approximately 54,000 clones, around 80% seen once. Sequencing used PBMCs, obtained from a glioma patient treated with radiotherapy, temozolomide or both. The source of these receptors is a man younger than 35 with glioma.

The chain has TRBV7-2 and TRBJ2-4; D may be TRBD1 (5 bases). The CDR3 loop spans 19 amino acids. Germline V lookup: CDR1 SGHTA, CDR2 FQGNSA. V was trimmed by 5 bases and J by 0 bases, leaving 23 bases between them. The chain's CDR3 is CASSQRGPVGQIAKNIQYF. In DNA, the CDR3 is TGTGCCAGCAGCCAAAGGGGTCCCGTAGGGCAGATAGCCAAAAACATTCAGTACTTC. Together with reference TRBV7-2 and TRBJ2-4, the CDR3 gives the full variable domain: GAGVSQSPSNKVTEKGKDVELRCDPISGHTALYWYRQSLGQGLEFLIYFQGNSAPDKSGLPSDRFSAERTGGSVSTLTIQRTQQEDSAVYLCASSQRGPVGQIAKNIQYFGAGTRLSVL.

The chain combines TRBV5-1 with TRBJ1-1; D is perhaps TRBD1 (5 bases). Germline CDR1 is SGHRS and CDR2 is YFSETQ. The V end lost 0 bases, the J end lost 5 bases, and 11 bases lay between the germline ends. This CDR3 region has 14 residues. The CDR3, as DNA: TGCGCCAGCAGCTTGGCAGGGATCGGAACTGAAGCTTTCTTT. This translates into CASSLAGIGTEAFF.

The J gene is TRBJ2-1, the V gene TRBV30, with 11 bases lining up with TRBD2. V gave up 1 base and J gave up 4 bases; unmatched junction bases: 3. CDR1 is GTSNPN, CDR2 SVGIG, per germline (reference sequence). The CDR3 has 15 residues. The CDR3 loop reads CAWSAGTSGYNEQFF. The CDR3 DNA is TGTGCCTGGAGTGCCGGGACTAGCGGTTACAATGAGCAGTTCTTC.

The chain is built from TRBV9 and TRBJ1-2, with 7 bases identical to TRBD1. The CDR3 totals 15 residues. Trimming cost V 4 bases and J 4 bases; bases outside gene matches: 10. In germline, CDR1 is SGDLS, CDR2 YYNGEE. In DNA form, the CDR3 reads TGTGCCAGCAGCCTAGGGACAGACTCTGCCTATGGCTACACCTTC. Its translation: CASSLGTDSAYGYTF.

The chain links TRBV13 to TRBJ1-5; a possible D gene is TRBD1 (5 bases). CDR3 size: 14 residues. Trimming cost V 6 bases and J 1 base, with 10 bases left between them. The germline gives CDR1 PRHDT, CDR2 FYEKMQ (reference sequence). This CDR3 is CASSRGRSNQPQHF. The CDR3 DNA reads TGTGCCAGCAGTCGGGGGAGGAGCAATCAGCCCCAGCATTTT.

V is TRBV4-3 and J is TRBJ2-3; D gene uncertain. With 1 base removed from V and 4 bases from J, the gap between germline ends came to 12 bases. The CDR3 spans 15 residues. Germline lookup yields CDR1 LGHNA and CDR2 YSLEER. For the CDR3, the DNA is TGCGCCAGCAGCCAAGGGAGCTGGCGCCCAGATACGCAGTATTTT. Translating it yields CASSQGSWRPDTQYF.

V and J are TRBV19 and TRBJ2-5; the match to TRBD2 covers 11 bases. This CDR3 is 16 amino acids long. CDR1 is LNHDA, CDR2 SQIVND, per germline (reference sequence). Losses at the gene ends were 5 bases for V and 4 bases for J; bases not matched to a gene: 9. The CDR3 bases are TGTGCCAGTAGTCACCTAGCGGGGGGCCGTAGAGAGACCCAGTACTTC. This encodes CASSHLAGGRRETQYF.

The table lists this clone with a count of one. The chain links TRBV6-5 to TRBJ1-1; the D gene is possibly TRBD1 (5 bases). Germline-derived CDR1 and CDR2 are MNHEY and SVGAGI. V lost 2 bases and J 0 bases, leaving 10 bases between the germline ends. The CDR3 is 15 residues long. CDR3: CASSYGDSMNTEAFF. The CDR3 DNA reads as TGTGCCAGCAGTTACGGAGACAGTATGAACACTGAAGCTTTCTTT.

The chain has TRBV6-6 and TRBJ2-1; D is undetermined. V gave up 7 bases and J gave up 6 bases, with 7 bases separating them. Looked up from germline, CDR1 is MNHNY and CDR2 is SVGAGI (reference sequence). The CDR3 extends over 11 amino acids. CDR3 sequence reads: CASTTTNEQFF. CDR3 sequence (DNA): TGTGCCAGCACCACGACCAATGAGCAGTTCTTC.

The rearrangement uses TRBV7-9 and TRBJ2-3; 11 nucleotides line up with TRBD2. Germline V gene sequence: CDR1 SEHNR, CDR2 FQNEAQ (reference sequence). The CDR3 has 16 amino acids. V was pared by 2 bases and J by 1 base, with 2 bases of the junction left unmatched. CDR3 bases: TGTGCCAGCAGCTTACTAGCGGGAGGAGGCACAGATACGCAGTATTTT. Translation: CASSLLAGGGTDTQYF. Drawing the rest from reference TRBV7-9 and TRBJ2-3, the complete variable domain is DTGVSQNPRHKITKRGQNVTFRCDPISEHNRLYWYRQTLGQGPEFLTYFQNEAQLEKSRLLSDRFSAERPKGSFSTLEIQRTEQGDSAMYLCASSLLAGGGTDTQYFGPGTRLTVL.

The V call is TRBV27, the J call TRBJ1-6; D is unclear. The CDR3 has 15 amino acids. V was trimmed by 6 bases and J by 4 bases, leaving 13 bases between them. Looked up from germline, CDR1 is MNHEY and CDR2 is SMNVEV (reference sequence). The CDR3 spells CASSNGKQYNSPLHF. The DNA of the CDR3 is TGTGCCAGCAGCAATGGGAAACAGTATAATTCACCCCTCCACTTT.

CDR3 amino acids: CASGGPESGTETYEQYF. The CDR3 DNA is TGTGCCAGCGGAGGCCCGGAATCCGGGACAGAGACCTACGAGCAGTACTTC. The chain combines TRBV2 with TRBJ2-7; 7 bases map to TRBD1. Germline CDR1 reads SNHLY; CDR2 reads FYNNEI. Trimming took 8 bases from V and 2 from J; bases not matched to a gene: 18. This CDR3 has 17 amino acids. The full variable domain, rest sourced from reference TRBV2 and TRBJ2-7, is EPEVTQTPSHQVTQMGQEVILRCVPISNHLYFYWYRQILGQKVEFLVSFYNNEISEKSEIFDDQFSVERPDGSNFTLKIRSTKLEDSAMYFCASGGPESGTETYEQYFGPGTRLTVT.

V usage is TRBV7-2 and J usage is TRBJ2-5, with 7 bases lining up with TRBD1. CDR1 SGHTA and CDR2 FQGNSA come from the germline V gene. The CDR3 has 14 residues. J was trimmed by 1 base and V by 4 bases; bases with no gene match: 3. The chain's CDR3 is CASSSRQGQETQYF. For the CDR3, the DNA is TGTGCCAGCAGCTCCAGACAGGGCCAAGAGACCCAGTACTTC.

This sequence joins TRBV2 and TRBJ2-5; D is undetermined. The CDR3 consists of 9 residues. Germline V gives CDR1 SNHLY, CDR2 FYNNEI. V was cut by 11 bases and J by 13 bases, with 14 bases left in between. The CDR3 region has the DNA TGTGCCCTCAGGAGCACCTTGTACTTC. Translation gives CALRSTLYF.

The V and J genes are TRBV15 and TRBJ2-6, with D possibly matching TRBD1 (6 bases). V shed 5 bases and J shed 4 bases, with 9 bases lying between them. The CDR3 loop spans 14 amino acids. CDR1 is LNHNV, CDR2 YYDKDF, per germline (reference sequence). The CDR3 here is CATSGGLGANVLTF. The DNA of the CDR3 is TGTGCCACCAGCGGGGGCTTGGGGGCCAACGTCCTGACTTTC. The full variable domain, completed using reference TRBV15 and TRBJ2-6, is DAMVIQNPRYQVTQFGKPVTLSCSQTLNHNVMYWYQQKSSQAPKLLFHYYDKDFNNEADTPDNFQSRRPNTSFCFLDIRSPGLGDTAMYLCATSGGLGANVLTFGAGSRLTVL.

The chain has TRBV5-6 and TRBJ1-1; 10 nucleotides align to TRBD1. Germline loops: CDR1 SGHDT, CDR2 YYEEEE. Trimming at V came to 5 bases and at J to 6 bases, leaving 10 bases not matched to a gene. This CDR3 contains 15 residues. CDR3 nucleotide sequence: TGTGCCAGCAGACCGATCGGGACAGGGGATTCTGAAGCTTTCTTT. Translation gives CASRPIGTGDSEAFF.

V and J are TRBV7-8 and TRBJ2-2; 8 bases fit TRBD2. The V gene end was trimmed by 5 bases and the J gene end by 1 base; junction bases not matched to a gene: 3. The CDR3 consists of 15 residues. Germline V gene lookup returns CDR1 SGHVS and CDR2 FQNEAQ. In DNA, the CDR3 is TGTGCCAGCAGCCGAAGCGGGAGGAACACCGGGGAGCTGTTTTTT. Protein product: CASSRSGRNTGELFF.

Worth noting for this clone: This CDR3 is also generated by other DNA sequences in the sample. This chain links TRBV5-1 with TRBJ1-5; D remains ambiguous. Trimming shortened V by 2 bases and J by 0 bases, and 6 bases separated the two germline ends. The CDR3 has 14 amino acids. From germline, CDR1 is SGHRS and CDR2 YFSETQ. The chain's CDR3 is CASSFGGSNQPQHF. CDR3 coding DNA: TGCGCCAGCAGCTTCGGCGGTAGCAATCAGCCCCAGCATTTT.

This chain uses TRBV5-5 with TRBJ1-1, with no clear D. Trimming removed 0 bases at V and 7 bases at J, with 10 bases between. The CDR3 extends over 13 amino acids. From germline, CDR1 is SGHKS and CDR2 YYEKEE (reference sequence). The CDR3 DNA reads TGTGCCAGCAGCTTGGGAGTCACAGTTGAAGCTTTCTTT. Translation gives CASSLGVTVEAFF.

This sequence joins TRBV18 and TRBJ2-7, with 9 bases identical to TRBD1. The CDR3 sequence is 13 residues long. Trimming took 6 bases from V and 6 from J; bases not matched to a gene: 6. Germline V gene lookup returns CDR1 KGHSH and CDR2 LQKENI. This CDR3 reads CASSPLTGGEQYF. DNA of the CDR3: TGTGCCAGCTCGCCATTGACAGGGGGCGAGCAGTACTTC.